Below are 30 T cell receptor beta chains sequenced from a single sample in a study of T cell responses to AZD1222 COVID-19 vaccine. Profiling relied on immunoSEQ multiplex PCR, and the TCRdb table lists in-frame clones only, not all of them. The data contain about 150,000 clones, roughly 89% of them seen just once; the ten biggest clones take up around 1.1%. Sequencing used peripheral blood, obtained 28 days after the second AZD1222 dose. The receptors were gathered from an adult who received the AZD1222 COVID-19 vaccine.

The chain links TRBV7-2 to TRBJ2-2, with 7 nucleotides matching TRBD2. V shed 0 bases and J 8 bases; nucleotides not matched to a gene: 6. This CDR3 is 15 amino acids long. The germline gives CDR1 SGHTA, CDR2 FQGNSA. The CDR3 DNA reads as TGTGCCAGCAGCTTAGCCGCTCGCGGGGGTGGGGAGCTGTTTTTT. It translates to CASSLAARGGGELFF.

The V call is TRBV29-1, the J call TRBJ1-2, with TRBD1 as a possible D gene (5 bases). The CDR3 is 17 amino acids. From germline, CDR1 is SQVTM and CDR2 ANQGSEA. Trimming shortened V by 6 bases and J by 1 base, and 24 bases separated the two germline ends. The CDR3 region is CSVDRDGQIGYNYGYTF. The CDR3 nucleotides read TGCAGCGTCGACCGGGACGGACAAATCGGGTATAACTATGGCTACACCTTC.

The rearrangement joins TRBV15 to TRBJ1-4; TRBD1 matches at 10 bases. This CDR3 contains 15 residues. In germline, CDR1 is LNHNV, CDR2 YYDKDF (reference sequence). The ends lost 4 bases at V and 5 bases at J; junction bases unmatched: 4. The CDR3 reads CATSTGQGINEKLFF. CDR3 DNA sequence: TGTGCCACCAGCACGGGACAGGGGATAAATGAAAAACTGTTTTTT.

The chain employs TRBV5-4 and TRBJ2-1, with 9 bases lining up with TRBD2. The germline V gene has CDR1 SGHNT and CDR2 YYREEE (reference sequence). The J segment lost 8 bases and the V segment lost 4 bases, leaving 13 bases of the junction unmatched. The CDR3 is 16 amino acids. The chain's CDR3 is CASSPPPSGVGDEQFF. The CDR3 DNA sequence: TGTGCCAGCAGCCCCCCGCCTAGCGGGGTTGGAGATGAGCAGTTCTTC. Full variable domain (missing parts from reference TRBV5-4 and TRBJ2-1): ETGVTQSPTHLIKTRGQQVTLRCSSQSGHNTVSWYQQALGQGPQFIFQYYREEENGRGNFPPRFSGLQFPNYSSELNVNALELDDSALYLCASSPPPSGVGDEQFFGPGTRLTVL.

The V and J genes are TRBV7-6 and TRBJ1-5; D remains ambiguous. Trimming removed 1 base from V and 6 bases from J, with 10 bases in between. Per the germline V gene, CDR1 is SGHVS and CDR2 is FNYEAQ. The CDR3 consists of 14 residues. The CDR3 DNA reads TGTGCCAGCAGCTTAGGGGCAGGTACTCAGCCCCAGCATTTT. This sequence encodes CASSLGAGTQPQHF. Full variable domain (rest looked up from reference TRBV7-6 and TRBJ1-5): GAGVSQSPRYKVTKRGQDVALRCDPISGHVSLYWYRQALGQGPEFLTYFNYEAQQDKSGLPNDRFSAERPEGSISTLTIQRTEQRDSAMYRCASSLGAGTQPQHFGDGTRLSIL.

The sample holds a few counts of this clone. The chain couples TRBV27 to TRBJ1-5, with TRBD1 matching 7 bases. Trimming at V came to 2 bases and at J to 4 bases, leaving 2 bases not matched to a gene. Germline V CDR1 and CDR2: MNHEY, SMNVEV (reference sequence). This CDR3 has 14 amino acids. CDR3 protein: CASSLAQGNQPQHF. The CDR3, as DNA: TGTGCCAGCAGTTTAGCACAGGGGAATCAGCCCCAGCATTTT.

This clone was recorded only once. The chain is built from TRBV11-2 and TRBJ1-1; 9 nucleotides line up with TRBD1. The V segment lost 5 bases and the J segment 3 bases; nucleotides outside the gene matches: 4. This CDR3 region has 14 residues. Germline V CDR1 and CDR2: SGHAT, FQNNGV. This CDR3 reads CASSGTGKHTEAFF. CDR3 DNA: TGTGCCAGCAGCGGGACAGGGAAGCACACTGAAGCTTTCTTT.

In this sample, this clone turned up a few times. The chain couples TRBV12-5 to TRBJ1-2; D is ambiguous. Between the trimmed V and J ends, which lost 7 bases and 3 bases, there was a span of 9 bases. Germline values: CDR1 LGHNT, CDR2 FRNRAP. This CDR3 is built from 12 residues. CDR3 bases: TGTGCTAGTGTTCGGCAGGACTATGGCTACACCTTC. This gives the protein CASVRQDYGYTF.

The CDR3 here is CASSFGHEQYF. The CDR3 DNA follows: TGTGCCAGCAGCTTCGGCCACGAGCAGTACTTC. This rearrangement joins TRBV7-9 to TRBJ2-7; D gene ambiguous. Germline lookup yields CDR1 SEHNR and CDR2 FQNEAQ (reference sequence). V was pared by 3 bases and J by 5 bases, with 5 bases between. The CDR3 covers 11 residues.

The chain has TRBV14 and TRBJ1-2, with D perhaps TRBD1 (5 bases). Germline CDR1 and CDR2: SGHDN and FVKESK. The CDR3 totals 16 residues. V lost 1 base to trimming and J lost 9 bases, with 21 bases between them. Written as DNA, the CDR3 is TGTGCCAGCAGCCAAGTTCTCGGGGCCTCGGTTGATCGCTACACCTTC. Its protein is CASSQVLGASVDRYTF.

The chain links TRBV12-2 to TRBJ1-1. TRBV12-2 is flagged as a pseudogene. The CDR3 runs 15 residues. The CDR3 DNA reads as TGTGCAAGTCGCTCAGGCGGGACGTTGAACACTGAAGCTTTCTTT. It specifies CASRSGGTLNTEAFF.

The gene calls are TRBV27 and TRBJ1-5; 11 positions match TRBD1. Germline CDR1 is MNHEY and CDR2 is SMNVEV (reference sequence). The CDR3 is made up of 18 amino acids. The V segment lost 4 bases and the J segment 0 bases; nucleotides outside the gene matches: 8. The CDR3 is CASSSSGTGGVSNQPQHF. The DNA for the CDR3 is TGTGCCAGCAGTTCCTCCGGGACAGGGGGGGTTAGCAATCAGCCCCAGCATTTT.

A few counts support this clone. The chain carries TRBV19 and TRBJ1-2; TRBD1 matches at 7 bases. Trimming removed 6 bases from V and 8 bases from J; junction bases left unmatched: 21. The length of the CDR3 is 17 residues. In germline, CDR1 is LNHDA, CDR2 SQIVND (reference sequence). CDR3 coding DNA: TGTGCCAGTAGACAACGTGAGGGAATAACAGGGGTTGGAGGCTACACCTTC. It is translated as CASRQREGITGVGGYTF.

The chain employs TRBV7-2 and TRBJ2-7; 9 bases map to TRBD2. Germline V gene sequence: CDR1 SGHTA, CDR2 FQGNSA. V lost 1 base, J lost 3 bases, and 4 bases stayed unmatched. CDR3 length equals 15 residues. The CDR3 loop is CASSLGPAGGYEQYF. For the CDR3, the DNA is TGTGCCAGCAGCTTAGGTCCAGCGGGGGGCTACGAGCAGTACTTC.

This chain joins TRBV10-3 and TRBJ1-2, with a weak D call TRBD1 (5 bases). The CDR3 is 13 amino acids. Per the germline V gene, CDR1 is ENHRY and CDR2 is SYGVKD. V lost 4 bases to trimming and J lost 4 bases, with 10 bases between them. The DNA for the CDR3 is TGTGCCATCAGTGGGGACGGGCTCTATGGCTACACCTTC. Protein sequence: CAISGDGLYGYTF.

CDR3 sequence: CASSFMGEVEQYF. CDR3 nucleotide sequence: TGTGCCAGCAGTTTTATGGGGGAAGTCGAGCAGTACTTC. The rearrangement links TRBV28 to TRBJ2-7; the D gene could be TRBD1 or TRBD2 (5 bases each). Germline CDR1 MDHEN, CDR2 SYDVKM. V was clipped by 3 bases and J by 6 bases, with 12 bases between them. This CDR3 is built from 13 residues.

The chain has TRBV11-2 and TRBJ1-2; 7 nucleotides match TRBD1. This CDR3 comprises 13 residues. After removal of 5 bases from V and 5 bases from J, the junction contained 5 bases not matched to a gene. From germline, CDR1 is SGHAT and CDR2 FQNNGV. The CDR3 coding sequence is TGTGCCAGCAGCCACTGGGACAGTTATGGCTACACCTTC. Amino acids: CASSHWDSYGYTF. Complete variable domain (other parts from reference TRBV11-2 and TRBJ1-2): EAGVAQSPRYKIIEKRQSVAFWCNPISGHATLYWYQQILGQGPKLLIQFQNNGVVDDSQLPKDRFSAERLKGVDSTLKIQPAKLEDSAVYLCASSHWDSYGYTFGSGTRLTVV.

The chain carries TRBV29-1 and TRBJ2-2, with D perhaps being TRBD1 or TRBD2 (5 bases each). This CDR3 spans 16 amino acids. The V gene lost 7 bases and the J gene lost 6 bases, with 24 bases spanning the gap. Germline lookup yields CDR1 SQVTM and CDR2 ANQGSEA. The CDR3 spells CSAGPGQARGPGELFF. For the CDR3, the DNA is TGCAGCGCCGGACCGGGGCAAGCTCGGGGCCCCGGGGAGCTGTTTTTT.

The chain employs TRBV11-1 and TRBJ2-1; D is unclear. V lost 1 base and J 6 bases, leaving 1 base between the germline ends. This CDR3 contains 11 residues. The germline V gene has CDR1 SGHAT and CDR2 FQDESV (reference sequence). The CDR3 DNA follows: TGTGCCAGCAGCTTAGGCAATGAGCAGTTCTTC. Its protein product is CASSLGNEQFF.

DNA for the CDR3: TGTGCCAGCAGTTATTCTCGCTACGAGCAGTACTTC. It codes for CASSYSRYEQYF. The chain recombines TRBV6-2 or TRBV6-3 with TRBJ2-7; D is unclear. The CDR3 sequence is 12 residues long. Germline-derived CDR1 and CDR2 are MNHEY and SVGEGT. V was shortened by 3 bases and J by 3 bases, with 6 bases between the two germline ends.

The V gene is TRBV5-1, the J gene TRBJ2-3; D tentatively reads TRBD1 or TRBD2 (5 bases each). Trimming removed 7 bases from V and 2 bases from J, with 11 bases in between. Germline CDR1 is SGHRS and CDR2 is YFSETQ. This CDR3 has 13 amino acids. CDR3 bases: TGCGCCAGCCTAGAGGGGACCACAGATACGCAGTATTTT. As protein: CASLEGTTDTQYF.

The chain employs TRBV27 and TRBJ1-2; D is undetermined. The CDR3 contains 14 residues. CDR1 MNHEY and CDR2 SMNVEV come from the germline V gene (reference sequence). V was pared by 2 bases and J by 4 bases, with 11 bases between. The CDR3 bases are TGTGCCAGCAGTTTAAACGGAGGCGCCTATGGCTACACCTTC. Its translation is CASSLNGGAYGYTF.

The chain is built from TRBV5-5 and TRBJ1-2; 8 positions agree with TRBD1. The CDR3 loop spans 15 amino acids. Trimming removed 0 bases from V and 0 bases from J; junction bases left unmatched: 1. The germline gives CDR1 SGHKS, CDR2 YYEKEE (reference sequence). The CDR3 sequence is CASSLEQGANYGYTF. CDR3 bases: TGTGCCAGCAGCTTGGAACAGGGGGCTAACTATGGCTACACCTTC.

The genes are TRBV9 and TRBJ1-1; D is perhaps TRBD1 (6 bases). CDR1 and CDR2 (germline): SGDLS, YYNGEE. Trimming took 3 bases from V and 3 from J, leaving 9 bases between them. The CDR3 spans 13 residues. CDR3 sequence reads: CASSARTDTEAFF. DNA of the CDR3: TGTGCCAGCAGCGCACGGACAGACACTGAAGCTTTCTTT.

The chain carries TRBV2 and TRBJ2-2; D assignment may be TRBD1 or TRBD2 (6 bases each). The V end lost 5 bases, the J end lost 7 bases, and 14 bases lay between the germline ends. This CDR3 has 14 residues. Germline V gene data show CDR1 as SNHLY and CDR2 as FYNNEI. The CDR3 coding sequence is TGTGCCAGCAGTCCGGGGGCGCGTGGCGGGGAGCTGTTTTTT. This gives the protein CASSPGARGGELFF.

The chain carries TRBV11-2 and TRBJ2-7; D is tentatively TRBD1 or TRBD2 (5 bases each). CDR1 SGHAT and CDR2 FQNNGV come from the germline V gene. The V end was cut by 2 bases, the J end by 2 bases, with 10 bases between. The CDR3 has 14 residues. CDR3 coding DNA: TGTGCCAGCAGCTTAACCGGGACGCCCTACGAGCAGTACTTC. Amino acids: CASSLTGTPYEQYF.

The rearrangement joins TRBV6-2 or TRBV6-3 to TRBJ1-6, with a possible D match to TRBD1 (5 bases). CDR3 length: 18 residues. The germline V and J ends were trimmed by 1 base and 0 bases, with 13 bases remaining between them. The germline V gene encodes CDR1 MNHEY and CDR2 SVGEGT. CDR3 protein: CASSYWGAGSSYNSPLHF. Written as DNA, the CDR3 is TGTGCCAGCAGTTACTGGGGAGCAGGGAGCTCCTATAATTCACCCCTCCACTTT.

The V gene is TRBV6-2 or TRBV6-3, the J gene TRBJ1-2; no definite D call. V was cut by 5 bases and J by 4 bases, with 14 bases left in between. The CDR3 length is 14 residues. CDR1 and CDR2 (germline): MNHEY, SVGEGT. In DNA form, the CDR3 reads TGTGCCAGCAGTAATATTCAGCCGGGCTATGGCTACACCTTC. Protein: CASSNIQPGYGYTF.

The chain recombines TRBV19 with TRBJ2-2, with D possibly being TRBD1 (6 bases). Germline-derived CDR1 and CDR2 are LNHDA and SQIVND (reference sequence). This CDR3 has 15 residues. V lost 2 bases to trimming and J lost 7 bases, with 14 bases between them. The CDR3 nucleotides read TGTGCCAGTAGTATACTTGGGGGCGCCAACGGGGAGCTGTTTTTT. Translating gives CASSILGGANGELFF.

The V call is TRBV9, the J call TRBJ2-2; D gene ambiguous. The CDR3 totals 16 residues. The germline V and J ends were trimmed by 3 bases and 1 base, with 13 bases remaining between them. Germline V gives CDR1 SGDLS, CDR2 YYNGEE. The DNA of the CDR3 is TGTGCCAGCAGCGCACTTTTGCTTGGGAACACCGGGGAGCTGTTTTTT. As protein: CASSALLLGNTGELFF.